The source of this T cell receptor (beta chain) is a study of blood T cell repertoires in COVID-19. Whole-study context: Samples came from the United States, Italy and Spain, spanning acute and convalescent COVID-19. The analysed material was cDNA or gDNA that came from T cells, B-cell-depleted T cells, or PBMCs.

Germline V gives CDR1 SQVTM, CDR2 ANQGSEA. The ends were cut back, 4 bases at V and 4 bases at J, with 22 bases in the middle. The CDR3 has 16 amino acids. Assay: immunoSEQ multiplex PCR; the TCRdb copy retains only in-frame clones and omits some. The data hold about 210,000 clones, with roughly 86% observed a single time. Material: PBMCs or T cells enriched from blood (not recorded which). This chain joins TRBV29-1 and TRBJ1-1; D gene unclear. The sequence was collected from a man aged 18 to 30 with acute COVID-19. DNA of the CDR3: TGCAGCGTTGTCGGATGGGCAGGTACGACGACCACTGAAGCTTTCTTT. It specifies CSVVGWAGTTTTEAFF. The variable domain in full, with the rest retrieved from reference TRBV29-1 and TRBJ1-1, is SAVISQKPSRDICQRGTSLTIQCQVDSQVTMMFWYRQQPGQSLTLIATANQGSEATYESGFVIDKFPISRPNLTFSTLTVSNMSPEDSSIYLCSVVGWAGTTTTEAFFGQGTRLTVV.